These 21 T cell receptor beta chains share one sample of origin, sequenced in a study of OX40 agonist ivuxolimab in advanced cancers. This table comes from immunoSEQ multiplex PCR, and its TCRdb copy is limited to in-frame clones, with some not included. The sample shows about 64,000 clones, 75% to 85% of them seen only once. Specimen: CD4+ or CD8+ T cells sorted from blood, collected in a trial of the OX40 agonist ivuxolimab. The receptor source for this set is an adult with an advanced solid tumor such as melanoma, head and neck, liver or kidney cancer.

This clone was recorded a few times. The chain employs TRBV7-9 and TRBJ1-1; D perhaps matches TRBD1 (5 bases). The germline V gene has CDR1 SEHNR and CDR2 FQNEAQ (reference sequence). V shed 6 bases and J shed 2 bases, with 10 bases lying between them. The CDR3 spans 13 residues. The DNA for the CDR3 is TGTGCCAGCAGTCCTCGGGGCAACACTGAAGCTTTCTTT. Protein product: CASSPRGNTEAFF.

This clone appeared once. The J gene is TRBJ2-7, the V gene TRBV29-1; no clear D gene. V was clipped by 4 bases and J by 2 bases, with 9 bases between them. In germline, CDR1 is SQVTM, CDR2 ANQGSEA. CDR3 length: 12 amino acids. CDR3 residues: CSVAPDTYEQYF. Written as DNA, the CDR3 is TGCAGCGTTGCGCCTGACACCTACGAGCAGTACTTC.

The chain's CDR3 is CASSYWTGEETQYF. The CDR3 DNA reads TGCGCCAGCAGTTATTGGACAGGGGAAGAGACCCAGTACTTC. V gene TRBV5-1 combines with J gene TRBJ2-5, with 9 nucleotides matching TRBD1. V gave up 5 bases and J gave up 3 bases; unmatched junction bases: 5. Germline CDR1 SGHRS, CDR2 YFSETQ. The CDR3 is 14 amino acids.

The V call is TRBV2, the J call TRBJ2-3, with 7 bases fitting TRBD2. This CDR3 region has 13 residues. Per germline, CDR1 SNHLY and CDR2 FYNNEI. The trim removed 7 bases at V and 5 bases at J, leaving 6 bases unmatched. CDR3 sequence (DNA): TGTGCCAGCAATGAGGAGCGGGGAGATACGCAGTATTTT. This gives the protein CASNEERGDTQYF.

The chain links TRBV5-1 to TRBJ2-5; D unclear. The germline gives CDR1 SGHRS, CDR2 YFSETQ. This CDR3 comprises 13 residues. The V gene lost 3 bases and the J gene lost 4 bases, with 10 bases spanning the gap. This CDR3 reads CASSSGPIETQYF. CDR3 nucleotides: TGCGCCAGCAGCTCCGGGCCCATAGAGACCCAGTACTTC.

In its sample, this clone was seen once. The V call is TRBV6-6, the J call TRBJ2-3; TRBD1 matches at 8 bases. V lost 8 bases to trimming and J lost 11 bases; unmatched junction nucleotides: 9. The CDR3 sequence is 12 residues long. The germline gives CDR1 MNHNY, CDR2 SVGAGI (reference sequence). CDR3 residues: CASHATGAKQYF. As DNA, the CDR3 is TGTGCCAGCCATGCGACAGGGGCAAAGCAGTATTTT.

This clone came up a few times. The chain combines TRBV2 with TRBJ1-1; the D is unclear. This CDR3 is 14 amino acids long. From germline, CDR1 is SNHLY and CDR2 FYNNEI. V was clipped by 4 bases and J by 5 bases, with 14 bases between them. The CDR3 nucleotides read TGTGCCAGCAGTGGAACTAATACGAAAACTGAAGCTTTCTTT. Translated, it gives CASSGTNTKTEAFF.

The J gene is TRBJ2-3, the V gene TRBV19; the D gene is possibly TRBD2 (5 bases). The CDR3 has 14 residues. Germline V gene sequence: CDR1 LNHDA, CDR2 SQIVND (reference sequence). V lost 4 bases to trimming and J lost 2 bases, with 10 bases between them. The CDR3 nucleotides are TGTGCCAGTAGTACTAGCCGAAACACAGATACGCAGTATTTT. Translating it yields CASSTSRNTDTQYF.

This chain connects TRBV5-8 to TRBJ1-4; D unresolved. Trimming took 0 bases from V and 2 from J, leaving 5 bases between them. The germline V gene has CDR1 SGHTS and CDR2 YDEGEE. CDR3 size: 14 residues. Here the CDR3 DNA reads TGTGCCAGCAGCTTGGTGAGGACTAATGAAAAACTGTTTTTT. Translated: CASSLVRTNEKLFF.

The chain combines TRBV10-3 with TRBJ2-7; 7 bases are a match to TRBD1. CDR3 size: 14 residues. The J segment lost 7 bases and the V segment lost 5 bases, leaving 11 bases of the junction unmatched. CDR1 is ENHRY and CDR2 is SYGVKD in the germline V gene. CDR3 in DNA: TGTGCCATCAGTTCCGGGACAGCGAGTTGGGAGCAGTACTTC. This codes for CAISSGTASWEQYF.

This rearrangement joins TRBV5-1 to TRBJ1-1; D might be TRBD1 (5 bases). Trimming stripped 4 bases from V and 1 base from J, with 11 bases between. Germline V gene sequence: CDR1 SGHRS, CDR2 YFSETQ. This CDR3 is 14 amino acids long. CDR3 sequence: CASSPLTANTEAFF. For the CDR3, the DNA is TGCGCCAGCAGCCCGCTGACAGCGAACACTGAAGCTTTCTTT.

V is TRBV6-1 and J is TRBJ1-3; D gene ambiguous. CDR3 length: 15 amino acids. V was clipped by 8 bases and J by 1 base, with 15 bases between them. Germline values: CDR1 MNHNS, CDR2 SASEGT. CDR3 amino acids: CASRRDLNSGNTIYF. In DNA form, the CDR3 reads TGTGCCAGCCGACGGGATCTTAATTCTGGAAACACCATATATTTT.

This chain's CDR3 is CASSLDRAAVEQYF. For the CDR3, the DNA is TGTGCCAGCAGCTTAGACAGGGCTGCGGTCGAGCAGTACTTC. The rearrangement uses TRBV11-1 and TRBJ2-7, with D possibly TRBD1 on 6 matching bases. The CDR3 sequence is 14 residues long. V shed 1 base and J shed 6 bases, with 13 bases lying between them. From germline, CDR1 is SGHAT and CDR2 FQDESV (reference sequence).

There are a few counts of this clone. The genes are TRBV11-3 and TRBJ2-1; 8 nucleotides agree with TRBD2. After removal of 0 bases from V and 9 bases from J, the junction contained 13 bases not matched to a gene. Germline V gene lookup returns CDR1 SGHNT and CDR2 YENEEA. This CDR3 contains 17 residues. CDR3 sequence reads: CASSLEGQIAGTREQFF. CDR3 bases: TGTGCCAGCAGCTTAGAGGGCCAAATAGCGGGGACTCGTGAGCAGTTCTTC.

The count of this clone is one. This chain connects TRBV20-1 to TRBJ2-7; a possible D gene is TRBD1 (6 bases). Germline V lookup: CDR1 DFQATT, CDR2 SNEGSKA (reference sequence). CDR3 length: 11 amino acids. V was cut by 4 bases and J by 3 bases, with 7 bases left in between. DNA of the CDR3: TGCAGTGCTAAGACAGGCTACGAGCAGTACTTC. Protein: CSAKTGYEQYF.

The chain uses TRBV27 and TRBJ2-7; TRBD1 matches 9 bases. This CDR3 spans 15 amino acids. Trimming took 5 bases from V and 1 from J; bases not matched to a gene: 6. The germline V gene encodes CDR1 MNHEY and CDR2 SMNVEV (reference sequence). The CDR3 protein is CASSTQDRGSYEQYF. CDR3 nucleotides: TGTGCCAGCAGTACCCAGGACAGGGGATCCTACGAGCAGTACTTC.

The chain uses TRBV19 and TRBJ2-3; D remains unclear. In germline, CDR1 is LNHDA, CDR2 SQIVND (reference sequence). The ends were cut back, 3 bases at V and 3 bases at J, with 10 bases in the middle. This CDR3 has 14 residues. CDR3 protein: CASSMDLPTDTQYF. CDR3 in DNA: TGTGCCAGTAGTATGGACCTCCCAACAGATACGCAGTATTTT.

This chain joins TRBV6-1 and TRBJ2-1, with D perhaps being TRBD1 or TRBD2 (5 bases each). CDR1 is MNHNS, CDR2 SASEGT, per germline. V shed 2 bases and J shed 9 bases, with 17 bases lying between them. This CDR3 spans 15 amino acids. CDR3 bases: TGTGCCAGCAGTGAAAGGACAACTCCTCGGGGTGAGCAGTTCTTC. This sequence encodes CASSERTTPRGEQFF.

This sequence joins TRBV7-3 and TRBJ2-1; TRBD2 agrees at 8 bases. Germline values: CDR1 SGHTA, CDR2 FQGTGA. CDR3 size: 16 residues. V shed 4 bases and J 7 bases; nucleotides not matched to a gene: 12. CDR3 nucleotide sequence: TGTGCCAGCAGCTCCCTGGGACTAGGTCAAGTTAATGAGCAGTTCTTC. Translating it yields CASSSLGLGQVNEQFF.

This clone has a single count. CDR3 DNA: TGTGCCAGCAGCGTATCAGGGATTGTATCCTACGAGCAGTACTTC. Translated, it gives CASSVSGIVSYEQYF. V usage is TRBV7-9 and J usage is TRBJ2-7, with D perhaps matching TRBD1 (5 bases). The germline V gene encodes CDR1 SEHNR and CDR2 FQNEAQ (reference sequence). The V end lost 5 bases, the J end lost 1 base, and 15 bases lay between the germline ends. This CDR3 has 15 residues.

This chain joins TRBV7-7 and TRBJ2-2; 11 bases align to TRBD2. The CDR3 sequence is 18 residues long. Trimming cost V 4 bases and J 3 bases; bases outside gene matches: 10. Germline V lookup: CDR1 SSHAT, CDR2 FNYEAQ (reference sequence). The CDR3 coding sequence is TGTGCCAGCAGCTCGGACTTAGCGGGGGGGCCGGACACCGGGGAGCTGTTTTTT. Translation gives CASSSDLAGGPDTGELFF.